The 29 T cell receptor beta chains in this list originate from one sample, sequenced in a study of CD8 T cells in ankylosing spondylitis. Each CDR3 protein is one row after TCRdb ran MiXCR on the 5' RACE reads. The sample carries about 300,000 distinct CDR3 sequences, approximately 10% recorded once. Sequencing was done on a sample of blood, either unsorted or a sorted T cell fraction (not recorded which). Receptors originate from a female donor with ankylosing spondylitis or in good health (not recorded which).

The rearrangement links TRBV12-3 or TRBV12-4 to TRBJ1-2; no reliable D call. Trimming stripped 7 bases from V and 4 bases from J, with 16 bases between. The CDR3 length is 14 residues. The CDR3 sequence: CASTLTGVGYGYTF. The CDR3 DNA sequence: TGTGCCAGCACCCTCACTGGGGTGGGCTATGGCTACACCTTC.

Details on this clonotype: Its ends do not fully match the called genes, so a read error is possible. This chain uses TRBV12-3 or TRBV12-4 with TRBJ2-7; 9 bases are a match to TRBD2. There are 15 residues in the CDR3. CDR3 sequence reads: CACSLGAGGPYEQYF. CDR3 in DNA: TGTGCCTGCAGTTTAGGGGCGGGAGGGCCTTACGAGCAGTACTTC.

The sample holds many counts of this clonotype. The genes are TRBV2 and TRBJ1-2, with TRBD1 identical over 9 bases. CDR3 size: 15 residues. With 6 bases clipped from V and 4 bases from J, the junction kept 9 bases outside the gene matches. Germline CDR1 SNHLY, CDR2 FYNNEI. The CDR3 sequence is CASSDQDRGAYGYTF. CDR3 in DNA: TGTGCCAGCAGCGACCAGGACAGGGGAGCCTATGGCTACACCTTC. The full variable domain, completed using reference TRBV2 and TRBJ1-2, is EPEVTQTPSHQVTQMGQEVILRCVPISNHLYFYWYRQILGQKVEFLVSFYNNEISEKSEIFDDQFSVERPDGSNFTLKIRSTKLEDSAMYFCASSDQDRGAYGYTFGSGTRLTVV.

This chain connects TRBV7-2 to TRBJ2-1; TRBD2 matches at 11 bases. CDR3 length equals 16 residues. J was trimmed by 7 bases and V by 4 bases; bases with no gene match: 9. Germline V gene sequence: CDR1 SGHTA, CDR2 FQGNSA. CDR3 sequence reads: CASSSYSGRAENEQFF. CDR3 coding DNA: TGTGCCAGCAGCTCGTATAGCGGGAGGGCCGAGAATGAGCAGTTCTTC. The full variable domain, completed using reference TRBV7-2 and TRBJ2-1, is GAGVSQSPSNKVTEKGKDVELRCDPISGHTALYWYRQSLGQGLEFLIYFQGNSAPDKSGLPSDRFSAERTGGSVSTLTIQRTQQEDSAVYLCASSSYSGRAENEQFFGPGTRLTVL.

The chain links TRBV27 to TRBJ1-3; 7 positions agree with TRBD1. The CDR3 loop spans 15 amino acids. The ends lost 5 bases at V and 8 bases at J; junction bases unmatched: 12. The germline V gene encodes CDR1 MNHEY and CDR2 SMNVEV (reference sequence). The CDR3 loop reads CASSPDPTGRDTIYF. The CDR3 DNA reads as TGTGCCAGCAGTCCTGACCCGACAGGGAGGGACACCATATATTTT.

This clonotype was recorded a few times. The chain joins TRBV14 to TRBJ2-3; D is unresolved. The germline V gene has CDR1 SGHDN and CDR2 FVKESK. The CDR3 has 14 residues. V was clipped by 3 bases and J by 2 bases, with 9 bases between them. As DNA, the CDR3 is TGTGCCAGCAGCCAGGGCTATTTCACAGATACGCAGTATTTT. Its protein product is CASSQGYFTDTQYF.

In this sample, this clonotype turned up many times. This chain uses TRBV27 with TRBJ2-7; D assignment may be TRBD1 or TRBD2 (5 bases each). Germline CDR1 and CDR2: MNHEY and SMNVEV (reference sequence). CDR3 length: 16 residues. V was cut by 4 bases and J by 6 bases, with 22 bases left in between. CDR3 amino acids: CASSSLVRGWSGEQYF. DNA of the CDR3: TGTGCCAGCAGTTCATTGGTGAGGGGATGGTCCGGCGAGCAGTACTTC.

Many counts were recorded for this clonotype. CDR3 region: CASSYAPTSNTEAFF. The CDR3 region has the DNA TGTGCCAGCAGTTACGCTCCTACTTCGAACACTGAAGCTTTCTTT. The chain combines TRBV6-5 with TRBJ1-1; D unclear. Looked up from germline, CDR1 is MNHEY and CDR2 is SVGAGI. Trimming shortened V by 2 bases and J by 1 base, and 11 bases separated the two germline ends. This CDR3 is built from 15 residues.

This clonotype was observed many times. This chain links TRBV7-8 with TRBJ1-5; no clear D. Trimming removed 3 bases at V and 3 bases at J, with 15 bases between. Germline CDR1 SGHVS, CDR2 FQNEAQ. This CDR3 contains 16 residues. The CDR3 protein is CASSFLEPSLNQPQHF. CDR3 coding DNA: TGTGCCAGCAGCTTCCTTGAGCCTAGCCTCAATCAGCCCCAGCATTTT. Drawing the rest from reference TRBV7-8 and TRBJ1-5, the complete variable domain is GAGVSQSPRYKVAKRGQDVALRCDPISGHVSLFWYQQALGQGPEFLTYFQNEAQLDKSGLPSDRFFAERPEGSVSTLKIQRTQQEDSAVYLCASSFLEPSLNQPQHFGDGTRLSIL.

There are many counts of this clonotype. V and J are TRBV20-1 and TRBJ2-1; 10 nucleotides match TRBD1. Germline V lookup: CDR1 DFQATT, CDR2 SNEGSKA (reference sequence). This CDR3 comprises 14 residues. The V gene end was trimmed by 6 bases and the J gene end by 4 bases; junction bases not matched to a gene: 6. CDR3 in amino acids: CSARDRGKYNEQFF. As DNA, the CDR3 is TGCAGTGCCCGGGACAGGGGAAAATACAATGAGCAGTTCTTC.

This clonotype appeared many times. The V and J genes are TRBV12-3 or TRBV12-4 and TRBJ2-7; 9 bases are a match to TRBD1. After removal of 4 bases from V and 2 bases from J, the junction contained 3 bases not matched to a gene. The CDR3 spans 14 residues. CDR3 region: CASSSRQGAYEQYF. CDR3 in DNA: TGTGCCAGCAGTTCGCGACAGGGGGCCTACGAGCAGTACTTC.

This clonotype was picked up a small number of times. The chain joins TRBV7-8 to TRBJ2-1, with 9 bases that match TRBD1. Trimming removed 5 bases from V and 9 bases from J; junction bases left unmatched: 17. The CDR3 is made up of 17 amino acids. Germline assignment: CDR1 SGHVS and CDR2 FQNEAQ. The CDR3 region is CASSPSGTGSTSGEQFF. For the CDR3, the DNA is TGTGCCAGCAGCCCATCCGGGACAGGGTCTACGTCGGGTGAGCAGTTCTTC.

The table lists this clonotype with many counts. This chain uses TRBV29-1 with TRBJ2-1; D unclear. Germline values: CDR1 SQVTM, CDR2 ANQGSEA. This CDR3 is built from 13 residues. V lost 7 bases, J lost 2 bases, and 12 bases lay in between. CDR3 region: CSALQDTYNEQFF. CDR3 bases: TGCAGCGCCCTACAAGATACCTACAATGAGCAGTTCTTC.

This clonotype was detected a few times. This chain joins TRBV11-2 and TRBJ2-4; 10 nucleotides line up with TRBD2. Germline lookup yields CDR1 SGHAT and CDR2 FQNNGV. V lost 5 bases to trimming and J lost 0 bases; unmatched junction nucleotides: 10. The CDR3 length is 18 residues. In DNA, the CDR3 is TGTGCCAGCAGCGCTATCCTACTAGCGGGGTTAGCCAAAAACATTCAGTACTTC. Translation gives CASSAILLAGLAKNIQYF. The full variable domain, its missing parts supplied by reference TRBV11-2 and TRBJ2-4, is EAGVAQSPRYKIIEKRQSVAFWCNPISGHATLYWYQQILGQGPKLLIQFQNNGVVDDSQLPKDRFSAERLKGVDSTLKIQPAKLEDSAVYLCASSAILLAGLAKNIQYFGAGTRLSVL.

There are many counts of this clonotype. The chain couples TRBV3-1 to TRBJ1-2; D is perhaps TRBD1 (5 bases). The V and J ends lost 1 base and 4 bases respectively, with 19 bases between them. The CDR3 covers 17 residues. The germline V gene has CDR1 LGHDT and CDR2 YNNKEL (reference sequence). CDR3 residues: CASSQGTGDGSSYGYTF. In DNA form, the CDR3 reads TGTGCCAGCAGCCAAGGTACGGGGGACGGCTCAAGCTATGGCTACACCTTC. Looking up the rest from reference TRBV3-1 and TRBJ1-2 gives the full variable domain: DTAVSQTPKYLVTQMGNDKSIKCEQNLGHDTMYWYKQDSKKFLKIMFSYNNKELIINETVPNRFSPKSPDKAHLNLHINSLELGDSAVYFCASSQGTGDGSSYGYTFGSGTRLTVV.

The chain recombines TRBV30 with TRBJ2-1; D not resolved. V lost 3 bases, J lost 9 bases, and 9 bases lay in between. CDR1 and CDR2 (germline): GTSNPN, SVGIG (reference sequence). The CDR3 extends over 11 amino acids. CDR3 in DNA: TGTGCCTGGAGATTCGGATTTGAGCAGTTCTTC. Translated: CAWRFGFEQFF.

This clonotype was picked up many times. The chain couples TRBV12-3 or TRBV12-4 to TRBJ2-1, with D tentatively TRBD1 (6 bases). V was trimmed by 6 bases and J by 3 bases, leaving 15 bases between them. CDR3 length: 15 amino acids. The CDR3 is CASRRQATHYNEQFF. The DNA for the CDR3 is TGTGCCAGCAGGCGACAGGCCACTCACTACAATGAGCAGTTCTTC.

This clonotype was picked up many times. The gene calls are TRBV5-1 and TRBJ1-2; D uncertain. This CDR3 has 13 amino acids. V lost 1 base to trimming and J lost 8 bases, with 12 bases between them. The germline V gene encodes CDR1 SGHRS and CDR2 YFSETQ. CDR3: CASSLRRERGYTF. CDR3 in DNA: TGCGCCAGCAGCTTGAGGAGGGAAAGAGGCTACACCTTC.

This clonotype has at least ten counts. CDR3 DNA sequence: TGTGCCAGCAGCGCGGGGGGGGAAAACATTCAGTACTTC. Translating gives CASSAGGENIQYF. The chain couples TRBV7-2 to TRBJ2-4, with TRBD2 identical over 9 bases. CDR3 length equals 13 residues. Germline CDR1 is SGHTA and CDR2 is FQGNSA. V was clipped by 5 bases and J by 5 bases; unmatched bases: 1.

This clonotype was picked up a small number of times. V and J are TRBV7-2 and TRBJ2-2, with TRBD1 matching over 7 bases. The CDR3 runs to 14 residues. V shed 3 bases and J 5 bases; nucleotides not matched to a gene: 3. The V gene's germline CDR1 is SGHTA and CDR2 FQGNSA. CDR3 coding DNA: TGTGCCAGCAGCTTCCAGGGGGAGACCGGGGAGCTGTTTTTT. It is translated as CASSFQGETGELFF.

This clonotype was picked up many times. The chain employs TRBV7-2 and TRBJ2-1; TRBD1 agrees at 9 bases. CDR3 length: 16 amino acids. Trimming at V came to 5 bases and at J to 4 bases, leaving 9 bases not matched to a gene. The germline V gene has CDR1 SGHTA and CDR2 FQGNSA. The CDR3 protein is CASSRGRDREYNEQFF. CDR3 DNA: TGTGCCAGCAGCCGAGGAAGGGACAGGGAGTACAATGAGCAGTTCTTC.

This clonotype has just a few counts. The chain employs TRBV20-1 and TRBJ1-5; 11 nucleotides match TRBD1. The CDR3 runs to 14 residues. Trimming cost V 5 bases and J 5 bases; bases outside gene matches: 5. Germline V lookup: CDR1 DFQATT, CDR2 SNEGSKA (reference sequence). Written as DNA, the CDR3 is TGCAGTGCTGGACAGGGGGCGGGGGATCAGCCCCAGCATTTT. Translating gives CSAGQGAGDQPQHF.

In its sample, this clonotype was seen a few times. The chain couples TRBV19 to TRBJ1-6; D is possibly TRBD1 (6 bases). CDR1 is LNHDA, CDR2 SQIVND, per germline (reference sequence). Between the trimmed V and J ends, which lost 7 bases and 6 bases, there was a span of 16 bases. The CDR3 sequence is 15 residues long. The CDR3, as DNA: TGTGCCAGTACCCTCGGGGCCAGGGGTAATTCACCCCTCCACTTT. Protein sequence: CASTLGARGNSPLHF.

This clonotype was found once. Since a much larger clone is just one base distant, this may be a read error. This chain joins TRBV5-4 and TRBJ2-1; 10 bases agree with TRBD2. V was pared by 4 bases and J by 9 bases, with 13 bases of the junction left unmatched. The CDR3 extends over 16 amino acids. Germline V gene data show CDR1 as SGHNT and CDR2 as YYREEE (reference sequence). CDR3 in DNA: TGTGCCAGCAGCACAAGTTTCGCTAGCGGGAGTAGTGAGCAGTTCTTC. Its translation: CASSTSFASGSSEQFF.

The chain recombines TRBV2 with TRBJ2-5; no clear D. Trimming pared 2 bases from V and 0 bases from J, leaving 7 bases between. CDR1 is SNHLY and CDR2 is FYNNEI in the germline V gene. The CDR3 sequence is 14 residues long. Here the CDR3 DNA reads TGTGCCAGCAGTGAATGGTCCAACCAAGAGACCCAGTACTTC. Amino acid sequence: CASSEWSNQETQYF.

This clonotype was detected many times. CDR3 nucleotide sequence: TGTGCCAGCAGCCCCAGGGGCACAGATACGCAGTATTTT. It is translated as CASSPRGTDTQYF. The V call is TRBV6-2 or TRBV6-3, the J call TRBJ2-3, with a weak D call TRBD1 (5 bases). CDR1 MNHEY and CDR2 SVGEGT come from the germline V gene. The CDR3 has 13 residues. The ends were cut back, 6 bases at V and 1 base at J, with 8 bases in the middle.

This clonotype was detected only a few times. The CDR3 reads CASSPPSGHQETQYF. DNA of the CDR3: TGCGCCAGCAGCCCCCCGAGCGGGCACCAAGAGACCCAGTACTTC. V gene TRBV5-1 combines with J gene TRBJ2-5, with a possible D match to TRBD2 (6 bases). Trimming shortened V by 4 bases and J by 0 bases, and 13 bases separated the two germline ends. Germline CDR1 SGHRS, CDR2 YFSETQ. CDR3 length equals 15 residues.

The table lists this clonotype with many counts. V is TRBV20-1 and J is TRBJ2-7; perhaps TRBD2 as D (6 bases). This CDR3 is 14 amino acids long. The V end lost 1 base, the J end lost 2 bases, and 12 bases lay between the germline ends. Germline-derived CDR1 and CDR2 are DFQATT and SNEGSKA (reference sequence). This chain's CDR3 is CSARGSGGTYEQYF. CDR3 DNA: TGCAGTGCTAGAGGGTCTGGAGGGACCTACGAGCAGTACTTC.

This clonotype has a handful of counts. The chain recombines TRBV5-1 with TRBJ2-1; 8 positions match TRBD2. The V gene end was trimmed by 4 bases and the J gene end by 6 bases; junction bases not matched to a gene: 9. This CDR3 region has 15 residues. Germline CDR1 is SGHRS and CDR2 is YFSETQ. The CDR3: CASSASGGGSNEQFF. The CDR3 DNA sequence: TGCGCCAGCAGCGCTTCGGGCGGGGGGTCCAATGAGCAGTTCTTC.